This TCR beta chain originates from a study of blood T cell repertoires in COVID-19. Looking at the study overall: In each case, the material was cDNA or gDNA derived from T cells, B-cell-depleted T cells, or PBMCs.

TCRdb's table, derived via immunoSEQ multiplex PCR, lists solely in-frame clones and lacks some. The table lists 100,000 or so clones, around four fifths of them singletons. Trimming cost V 3 bases and J 3 bases, with 14 bases left between them. Germline V gene lookup returns CDR1 GTSNPN and CDR2 SVGIG (reference sequence). The CDR3 consists of 14 residues. The sequence came from a woman in her sixties or seventies with acute or convalescent COVID-19. The chain is built from TRBV30 and TRBJ1-1; D unclear. The sample taken for sequencing was peripheral blood. Written as DNA, the CDR3 is TGTGCCTGGAGCGATAACTCGGGGTACACTGAAGCTTTCTTT. It yields the protein CAWSDNSGYTEAFF.